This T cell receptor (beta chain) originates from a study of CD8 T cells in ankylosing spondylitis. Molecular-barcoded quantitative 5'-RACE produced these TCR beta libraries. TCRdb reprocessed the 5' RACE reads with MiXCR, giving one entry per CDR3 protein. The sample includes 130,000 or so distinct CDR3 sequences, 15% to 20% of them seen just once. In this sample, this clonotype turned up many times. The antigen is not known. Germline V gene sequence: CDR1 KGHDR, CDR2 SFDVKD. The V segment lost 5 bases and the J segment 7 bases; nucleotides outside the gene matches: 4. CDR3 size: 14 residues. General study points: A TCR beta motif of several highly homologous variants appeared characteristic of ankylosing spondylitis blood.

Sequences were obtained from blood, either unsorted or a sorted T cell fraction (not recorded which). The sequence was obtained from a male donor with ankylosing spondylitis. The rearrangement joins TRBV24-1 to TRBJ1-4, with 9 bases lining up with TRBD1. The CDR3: CATSVSDRGEKLFF. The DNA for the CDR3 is TGTGCCACCAGTGTCTCGGACAGGGGTGAAAAACTGTTTTTT.